Presented here are 6 T cell receptor beta chains from one specimen sequenced in a study of human T cells and chemical hapten exposure. TCRdb reprocessed the RACE reads with MiXCR, giving one entry per CDR3 protein. The data contain some 180,000 distinct CDR3 sequences, around 25% of them singletons. Time point described: patch test 3, about 24 weeks after DPC sensitization. Treatment specified: therapeutic diphenylcyclopropenone sensitization with weekly scalp DPC. Sequenced here: whole blood, sampled in connection with sensitization to the hapten diphenylcyclopropenone (DPC). The receptors come from a woman aged 35 to 49 with alopecia areata. Some clones in this sample may be carry-over from other donors' samples.

This chain links TRBV6-2 or TRBV6-3 with TRBJ1-5; a possible D gene is TRBD1 (5 bases). Per the germline V gene, CDR1 is MNHEY and CDR2 is SVGEGT. Trimming left V 7 bases short and J 1 base short, with 17 bases between. The CDR3 consists of 16 residues. Written as DNA, the CDR3 is TGTGCCAGCAAGAGAAGGGCCAGGGTGAGCAATCAGCCCCAGCATTTT. It yields the protein CASKRRARVSNQPQHF.

This sequence joins TRBV28 and TRBJ1-2, with D possibly TRBD1 on 6 matching bases. With 5 bases removed from V and 7 bases from J, the gap between germline ends came to 11 bases. Per the germline V gene, CDR1 is MDHEN and CDR2 is SYDVKM. The CDR3 is 12 amino acids. CDR3 in DNA: TGTGCCAGCAGTCGCGGGGGGCTTGGCTACACCTTC. This gives the protein CASSRGGLGYTF.

The CDR3 is CASSLGQAYQQYF. CDR3 sequence (DNA): TGTGCCAGCAGCTTGGGGCAGGCGTACCAGCAGTACTTC. This sequence joins TRBV7-9 and TRBJ2-7; TRBD1 might be the D (5 bases). CDR3 length: 13 amino acids. Germline values: CDR1 SEHNR, CDR2 FQNEAQ (reference sequence). Trimming removed 3 bases from V and 8 bases from J, with 14 bases in between.

The rearrangement links TRBV7-2 to TRBJ1-4; D remains unclear. The germline gives CDR1 SGHTA, CDR2 FQGNSA. V lost 5 bases, J lost 8 bases, and 15 bases lay in between. CDR3 length: 14 amino acids. CDR3 DNA sequence: TGTGCCAGCAGCCGGGCGCGTCTAAGGGAAAAACTGTTTTTT. Translating it yields CASSRARLREKLFF.

The chain recombines TRBV24-1 with TRBJ2-3; D tentatively fits TRBD1 or TRBD2 (5 bases each). CDR3 length: 14 residues. Germline V gene sequence: CDR1 KGHDR, CDR2 SFDVKD. The V and J ends lost 3 bases and 4 bases respectively, with 10 bases between them. For the CDR3, the DNA is TGTGCCACCAGTGATCGAGGGGCCGCAGATACGCAGTATTTT. Translated, it gives CATSDRGAADTQYF.

CDR3 bases: TGCAGCGTCGGTACTAGCGGGAGGGCCCATGAGCAGTTCTTC. It specifies CSVGTSGRAHEQFF. This sequence joins TRBV29-1 and TRBJ2-1, with 13 bases identical to TRBD2. The CDR3 contains 14 residues. CDR1 is SQVTM, CDR2 ANQGSEA, per germline. After removal of 6 bases from V and 8 bases from J, the junction contained 7 bases not matched to a gene.